The present T cell receptor beta chain was sequenced within a study of cytomegalovirus exposure and HLA in healthy donors. Points from the study as a whole: With further analysis later on, most CMV-associated TCR beta chains appeared HLA-restricted.

A note on this clone: What it recognizes is unknown.

Primers: 60 Vbeta forward and 13 Jbeta reverse. Here immunoSEQ multiplex PCR was the method, and the copy in TCRdb shows in-frame clones only, minus some. The repertoire holds about 160,000 clones, with roughly 80% as singletons. Germline V lookup: CDR1 SGHRS, CDR2 YFSETQ. The CDR3 totals 15 residues. V gave up 5 bases and J gave up 3 bases; unmatched junction bases: 8. What was sequenced was PBMCs. The receptor was derived from a male donor in good health and CMV-seropositive. The chain recombines TRBV5-1 with TRBJ2-3; TRBD2 agrees at 8 bases. Written as DNA, the CDR3 is TGCGCCAGCAGGGAGGCTAGCGGGTTTACAGATACGCAGTATTTT. As protein: CASREASGFTDTQYF.